This passage covers 26 T cell receptor beta chains from one sample sequenced in a study of graft-versus-host responses after intestinal transplantation. The data were produced by immunoSEQ multiplex PCR, yet TCRdb's version contains in-frame clones alone and is incomplete. This table has 35,000 to 50,000 clones, about 95% appearing once. Here the sequenced sample was PBMCs, taken around 350 days after intestinal transplant. The receptors here all came from a human patient who received an intestinal transplant, so some T cells may come from the graft donor.

The V and J genes are TRBV18 and TRBJ1-6, with D perhaps TRBD1 (5 bases). CDR1 KGHSH and CDR2 LQKENI come from the germline V gene. The CDR3 covers 20 residues. V lost 4 bases and J lost 3, with 25 bases in between. In nucleotides, the CDR3 is TGTGCCAGCTCACGATCTCCGGGACTGAATCAGATCGGCTATAATTCACCCCTCCACTTT. It specifies CASSRSPGLNQIGYNSPLHF.

The chain is built from TRBV5-1 and TRBJ1-6, with 7 positions matching TRBD1. V lost 1 base, J lost 7 bases, and 8 bases stayed unmatched. The CDR3 contains 16 residues. The germline gives CDR1 SGHRS, CDR2 YFSETQ. The CDR3 region has the DNA TGCGCCAGCAGCTTGTCCCCGACAGGGTTAAATTCACCCCTCCACTTT. This sequence encodes CASSLSPTGLNSPLHF. Full variable domain (outside the CDR3, taken from reference TRBV5-1 and TRBJ1-6): KAGVTQTPRYLIKTRGQQVTLSCSPISGHRSVSWYQQTPGQGLQFLFEYFSETQRNKGNFPGRFSGRQFSNSRSEMNVSTLELGDSALYLCASSLSPTGLNSPLHFGNGTRLTVT.

The rearrangement joins TRBV5-5 to TRBJ1-2; the D is unclear. Germline CDR1 and CDR2: SGHKS and YYEKEE (reference sequence). Trimming removed 2 bases at V and 8 bases at J, with 16 bases between. CDR3 length: 14 amino acids. CDR3: CASSLSPIAGGYTF. CDR3 nucleotide sequence: TGTGCCAGCAGCTTATCTCCTATAGCGGGGGGCTACACCTTC. Variable domain in full (rest from reference TRBV5-5 and TRBJ1-2): DAGVTQSPTHLIKTRGQQVTLRCSPISGHKSVSWYQQVLGQGPQFIFQYYEKEERGRGNFPDRFSARQFPNYSSELNVNALLLGDSALYLCASSLSPIAGGYTFGSGTRLTVV.

The chain combines TRBV27 with TRBJ1-1; D call uncertain. Germline V gene lookup returns CDR1 MNHEY and CDR2 SMNVEV (reference sequence). This CDR3 is 14 amino acids long. The V end was cut by 3 bases, the J end by 5 bases, with 13 bases between. The CDR3, as DNA: TGTGCCAGCAGTTTCCACCCCACGGGGACTGAAGCTTTCTTT. Protein product: CASSFHPTGTEAFF.

The chain combines TRBV9 with TRBJ1-6; no clear D. V was clipped by 3 bases and J by 5 bases, with 15 bases between them. CDR1 is SGDLS and CDR2 is YYNGEE in the germline V gene. CDR3 size: 16 residues. CDR3 nucleotides: TGTGCCAGCAGCGAGCAACCGGACCTAGATAATTCACCCCTCCACTTT. Its translation: CASSEQPDLDNSPLHF.

This chain connects TRBV4-1 to TRBJ2-7, with 8 nucleotides matching TRBD2. With V trimmed by 0 bases and J by 5 bases, 12 bases remained unmatched. The CDR3 totals 17 residues. Germline CDR1 MGHRA, CDR2 YSYEKL. CDR3 protein: CASSQDASGLVGDEQYF. DNA of the CDR3: TGCGCCAGCAGCCAAGACGCCTCGGGACTAGTAGGCGACGAGCAGTACTTC.

The chain is built from TRBV5-1 and TRBJ2-3; D might be TRBD2 (6 bases). Trimming stripped 4 bases from V and 2 bases from J, with 11 bases between. Germline V CDR1 and CDR2: SGHRS, YFSETQ. The CDR3 is 14 amino acids. The CDR3 DNA reads TGCGCCAGCAGCCCCGGGAGACCCACAGATACGCAGTATTTT. Translating gives CASSPGRPTDTQYF.

This clone was seen only once. CDR3 sequence reads: CASSLAGQAEKLFF. The DNA of the CDR3 is TGTGCCAGCAGCTTAGCGGGACAGGCTGAAAAACTGTTTTTT. This chain joins TRBV7-9 and TRBJ1-4, with 8 bases that match TRBD1. The CDR3 has 14 amino acids. The junction had 1 base not matched to a gene; V was cut back by 0 bases and J by 7 bases. Germline CDR1 reads SEHNR; CDR2 reads FQNEAQ (reference sequence).

The rearrangement uses TRBV5-6 and TRBJ2-2; TRBD1 matches 8 bases. Unmatched junction bases numbered 6, after V lost 4 bases and J lost 4 bases. This CDR3 is 15 amino acids long. Per germline, CDR1 SGHDT and CDR2 YYEEEE. The chain's CDR3 is CASSRQTGVTGELFF. CDR3 coding DNA: TGTGCCAGCAGCCGACAGACAGGGGTCACCGGGGAGCTGTTTTTT.

This chain uses TRBV7-9 with TRBJ2-5, with TRBD2 identical over 7 bases. CDR3 size: 16 residues. Trimming cost V 4 bases and J 4 bases; bases outside gene matches: 12. In germline, CDR1 is SEHNR, CDR2 FQNEAQ (reference sequence). CDR3 coding DNA: TGTGCCAGCAGCTCCCGTCTCCGGGGGAGGGGAGAGACCCAGTACTTC. Its translation: CASSSRLRGRGETQYF.

The V and J genes are TRBV6-6 and TRBJ2-3; the D is unclear. V was pared by 0 bases and J by 3 bases, with 10 bases between. Germline CDR1 MNHNY, CDR2 SVGAGI (reference sequence). The CDR3 spans 15 residues. The CDR3 reads CASSYSRGITDTQYF. CDR3 DNA: TGTGCCAGCAGTTACTCGCGCGGAATAACAGATACGCAGTATTTT.

V and J are TRBV10-3 and TRBJ2-6; D may correspond to TRBD1 or TRBD2 (6 bases each). V was cut by 2 bases and J by 0 bases, with 14 bases left in between. The CDR3 length is 18 residues. CDR1 is ENHRY and CDR2 is SYGVKD in the germline V gene. The CDR3 loop reads CAISEGPTGASGANVLTF. In nucleotides, the CDR3 is TGTGCCATCAGTGAGGGGCCTACGGGGGCCTCTGGGGCCAACGTCCTGACTTTC.

In this sample, this clone turned up a few times. The CDR3 nucleotides are TGTGCCAGCGGTTCTAGGAGGGTTTTGATCGGGGAGCTGTTTTTT. Its translation is CASGSRRVLIGELFF. The chain employs TRBV2 and TRBJ2-2; D is possibly TRBD2 (6 bases). Germline values: CDR1 SNHLY, CDR2 FYNNEI. This CDR3 region has 15 residues. Trimming took off 8 bases at V and 7 bases at J, with 20 bases between the two ends.

This sequence joins TRBV27 and TRBJ2-4, with 9 bases lining up with TRBD2. V shed 5 bases, J shed 4 bases, and the junction held 6 bases outside the gene matches. The CDR3 loop spans 15 amino acids. Germline CDR1 reads MNHEY; CDR2 reads SMNVEV (reference sequence). The chain's CDR3 is CASSPAGGPKNIQYF. The DNA for the CDR3 is TGTGCCAGCAGTCCAGCGGGGGGCCCGAAAAACATTCAGTACTTC.

V is TRBV2 and J is TRBJ2-5, with unresolved D. With 4 bases removed from V and 4 bases from J, the gap between germline ends came to 7 bases. The CDR3 is 12 amino acids. Germline V gene data show CDR1 as SNHLY and CDR2 as FYNNEI. The CDR3 sequence is CASSAGTETQYF. The CDR3 nucleotides are TGTGCCAGCAGTGCCGGAACAGAGACCCAGTACTTC.

The J gene is TRBJ2-7, the V gene TRBV19; D may match TRBD1 or TRBD2 (5 bases each). The CDR3 totals 15 residues. Trimming took 3 bases from V and 2 from J, leaving 14 bases between them. Germline V CDR1 and CDR2: LNHDA, SQIVND (reference sequence). CDR3 in amino acids: CASSIGWDLTYEQYF. DNA of the CDR3: TGTGCCAGTAGTATTGGGTGGGACCTTACCTACGAGCAGTACTTC. Supplemented by reference TRBV19 and TRBJ2-7, the full variable domain reads DGGITQSPKYLFRKEGQNVTLSCEQNLNHDAMYWYRQDPGQGLRLIYYSQIVNDFQKGDIAEGYSVSREKKESFPLTVTSAQKNPTAFYLCASSIGWDLTYEQYFGPGTRLTVT.

V gene TRBV27 combines with J gene TRBJ2-7; D gene unclear. Trimming left V 8 bases short and J 9 bases short, with 20 bases between. Germline V CDR1 and CDR2: MNHEY, SMNVEV (reference sequence). This CDR3 has 13 amino acids. CDR3 protein: CASGFLGKSGQYF. The CDR3 bases are TGTGCCAGCGGGTTCCTAGGAAAATCAGGGCAGTACTTC.

The rearrangement uses TRBV11-2 and TRBJ2-5, with D possibly matching TRBD2 (6 bases). The DNA end lines up better with TRBJ2-7; the J call may be wrong. The germline V gene encodes CDR1 SGHAT and CDR2 FQNNGV. The CDR3 contains 15 residues. For the CDR3, the DNA is TGTGCCAGCAGCTTGGGGGGATCCCTGGCCTACGAGCAGTACTTC. It codes for CASSLGGSLAYEQYF.

J is TRBJ1-2 and V is TRBV28; D not resolved. Germline V gene sequence: CDR1 MDHEN, CDR2 SYDVKM. Trimming shortened V by 10 bases and J by 8 bases, and 5 bases separated the two germline ends. The CDR3 is made up of 8 amino acids. The CDR3 bases are TGTGCCACCGGGGGCTACACCTTC. This gives the protein CATGGYTF.

The rearrangement uses TRBV7-3 and TRBJ2-1, with D possibly TRBD2 on 7 matching bases. The length of the CDR3 is 17 residues. The V and J ends lost 5 bases and 7 bases respectively, with 24 bases between them. CDR1 and CDR2 (germline): SGHTA, FQGTGA. The CDR3 is CASSPTRGAGELNEQFF. CDR3 DNA sequence: TGTGCCAGCAGCCCGACACGGGGGGCGGGAGAATTAAATGAGCAGTTCTTC.

This sequence joins TRBV19 and TRBJ1-2, with a tentative D call TRBD1 (5 bases). Germline CDR1 LNHDA, CDR2 SQIVND (reference sequence). This CDR3 has 13 amino acids. V dropped 4 bases and J dropped 1 base, with 7 bases sitting between them. This CDR3 is CASSRGNNYGYTF. As DNA, the CDR3 is TGTGCCAGTAGTAGGGGGAATAACTATGGCTACACCTTC.

The gene calls are TRBV7-2 and TRBJ1-2, with 10 bases that match TRBD1. Trimming cost V 1 base and J 8 bases; bases outside gene matches: 7. This CDR3 has 15 amino acids. Per the germline V gene, CDR1 is SGHTA and CDR2 is FQGNSA. CDR3: CASSLGGQGNRGYTF. In nucleotides, the CDR3 is TGTGCCAGCAGCTTAGGGGGACAGGGGAACCGCGGCTACACCTTC. Based on the CDR3 plus reference TRBV7-2 and TRBJ1-2, the full variable domain is GAGVSQSPSNKVTEKGKDVELRCDPISGHTALYWYRQSLGQGLEFLIYFQGNSAPDKSGLPSDRFSAERTGGSVSTLTIQRTQQEDSAVYLCASSLGGQGNRGYTFGSGTRLTVV.

The genes are TRBV11-1 and TRBJ2-3, with D possibly TRBD1 on 6 matching bases. CDR1 is SGHAT, CDR2 FQDESV, per germline (reference sequence). The CDR3 length is 14 residues. Trimming took 6 bases from V and 3 from J, leaving 13 bases between them. This CDR3 is CASRPTDRTDTQYF. The CDR3 DNA is TGTGCCAGCAGACCTACGGACAGAACAGATACGCAGTATTTT.

This rearrangement joins TRBV28 to TRBJ1-5, with D unresolved. The CDR3 consists of 11 residues. From germline, CDR1 is MDHEN and CDR2 SYDVKM. V shed 5 bases and J shed 4 bases, with 3 bases lying between them. Written as DNA, the CDR3 is TGTGCCAGCAGTCGAAATCAGCCCCAGCATTTT. It translates to CASSRNQPQHF.

V and J are TRBV19 and TRBJ2-7, with D tentatively TRBD1 (5 bases). Trimming took 4 bases from V and 3 from J, leaving 10 bases between them. Germline CDR1 reads LNHDA; CDR2 reads SQIVND (reference sequence). This CDR3 has 13 amino acids. CDR3 sequence reads: CASSKGVGYEQYF. The CDR3 nucleotides are TGTGCCAGTAGTAAAGGGGTGGGCTACGAGCAGTACTTC.

The chain uses TRBV7-3 and TRBJ1-1; 8 positions agree with TRBD1. Trimming at V came to 5 bases and at J to 8 bases, leaving 4 bases not matched to a gene. The germline V gene encodes CDR1 SGHTA and CDR2 FQGTGA. The CDR3 covers 12 residues. The DNA for the CDR3 is TGTGCCAGCAGCAAGACAGGGGAAGAAGCTTTCTTT. Translation gives CASSKTGEEAFF.